These T cell receptor beta chains were read from a single sample in a study of CD8+CD57+ T cells in acquired aplastic anemia. TCRdb fed the reads into MiXCR, producing one record per CDR3 protein. The sample lists 150,000 or so distinct CDR3 sequences, 45% to 55% occurring once. Sequenced: sorted CD4+, CD8+, or CD8+CD57+ T cells (not recorded which) from PBMCs. These receptors all come from a human donor with aplastic anemia. Each CDR3 is given with its conserved first and last residue. The D gene is left open where the match is weak. Some rows have no size entry. The others give once, few or many, or a class for an expanded clone.

clone size: medium-sized
J gene: TRBJ2-7
V gene: TRBV2
D gene: TRBD1
CDR3 protein: CASRPGTGTYEQYF
CDR3 DNA: TGTGCCAGCAGACCCGGGACAGGAACCTACGAGCAGTACTTC

clone size: few
J gene: TRBJ1-4
V gene: TRBV18
D gene: .
CDR3 protein: CASSPDTWEEKLFF
CDR3 DNA: TGTGCCAGCTCACCAGACACTTGGGAGGAAAAACTGTTTTTT

clone size: .
J gene: TRBJ2-2
V gene: TRBV24-1
D gene: .
CDR3 protein: CATGLGNTGELFF
CDR3 DNA: TGTGCCACCGGGCTGGGGAACACCGGGGAGCTGTTTTTT

clone size: .
J gene: TRBJ1-4
V gene: TRBV14
D gene: TRBD1
CDR3 protein: CASSQDYRTGKPLYEKLFF
CDR3 DNA: TGTGCCAGCAGCCAAGATTATCGGACAGGCAAACCCCTATACGAAAAACTGTTTTTT

clone size: .
J gene: TRBJ2-1
V gene: TRBV2
D gene: .
CDR3 protein: CASSDGGWNEQFF
CDR3 DNA: TGTGCCAGCAGTGATGGCGGGTGGAATGAGCAGTTCTTC

clone size: .
J gene: TRBJ2-7
V gene: TRBV7-2
D gene: .
CDR3 protein: CASSPIGYEQYF
CDR3 DNA: TGTGCCAGCAGCCCAATCGGGTACGAGCAGTACTTC

clone size: .
J gene: TRBJ2-3
V gene: TRBV6-2/TRBV6-3
D gene: TRBD2
CDR3 protein: CASSYSLAGLTDTQYF
CDR3 DNA: TGTGCCAGCAGTTACTCTCTAGCGGGACTTACAGATACGCAGTATTTT

clone size: few
J gene: TRBJ1-6
V gene: TRBV30
D gene: TRBD1
CDR3 protein: CAWSPGGPSYNSPLHF
CDR3 DNA: TGTGCCTGGAGTCCAGGGGGCCCCTCCTATAATTCACCCCTCCACTTT

clone size: .
J gene: TRBJ2-1
V gene: TRBV10-1
D gene: TRBD2
CDR3 protein: CASSSSGRANEQFF
CDR3 DNA: TGCGCCAGCAGTTCTAGCGGGAGGGCCAATGAGCAGTTCTTC

clone size: .
J gene: TRBJ1-1
V gene: TRBV19
D gene: .
CDR3 protein: CASSTLTGRTEAFF
CDR3 DNA: TGTGCCAGTAGTACCCTAACAGGGAGGACTGAAGCTTTCTTT

clone size: many
J gene: TRBJ2-7
V gene: TRBV29-1
D gene: .
CDR3 protein: CSVEGTRAGYEQYF
CDR3 DNA: TGCAGCGTTGAAGGGACGAGGGCGGGCTACGAGCAGTACTTC

clone size: few
J gene: TRBJ1-5
V gene: TRBV20-1
D gene: .
CDR3 protein: CSARGQTFEDQPQHF
CDR3 DNA: TGCAGTGCTAGGGGTCAGACCTTCGAGGATCAGCCCCAGCATTTT

clone size: many
J gene: TRBJ2-3
V gene: TRBV9
D gene: .
CDR3 protein: CASSVLSLTDTQYF
CDR3 DNA: TGTGCCAGCTCCGTACTTTCACTCACAGATACGCAGTATTTT

clone size: many
J gene: TRBJ2-7
V gene: TRBV13
D gene: .
CDR3 protein: CASSEGEDEQYF
CDR3 DNA: TGTGCCAGCAGCGAGGGAGAAGACGAGCAGTACTTC

clone size: .
J gene: TRBJ1-1
V gene: TRBV20-1
D gene: TRBD1
CDR3 protein: CSARDRGLNTEAFF
CDR3 DNA: TGCAGTGCTAGAGACAGGGGGCTGAACACTGAAGCTTTCTTT

clone size: .
J gene: TRBJ2-7
V gene: TRBV19
D gene: .
CDR3 protein: CASADSVNEQYF
CDR3 DNA: TGTGCCAGTGCGGATTCCGTCAACGAGCAGTACTTC

clone size: .
J gene: TRBJ2-7
V gene: TRBV3-1
D gene: .
CDR3 protein: CASSQVNFHEQYF
CDR3 DNA: TGTGCCAGCAGCCAAGTTAATTTCCACGAGCAGTACTTC

clone size: .
J gene: TRBJ2-3
V gene: TRBV10-3
D gene: .
CDR3 protein: CASRAGGDTQYF
CDR3 DNA: TGTGCCAGCAGGGCAGGGGGGGATACGCAGTATTTT

clone size: many
J gene: TRBJ2-2
V gene: TRBV7-9
D gene: TRBD2
CDR3 protein: CASSPAGGGELFF
CDR3 DNA: TGTGCCAGCAGCCCTGCGGGGGGCGGGGAGCTGTTTTTT

clone size: few
J gene: TRBJ2-7
V gene: TRBV7-9
D gene: .
CDR3 protein: CASSLGQNEQYF
CDR3 DNA: TGTGCCAGCAGCTTAGGACAAAACGAGCAGTACTTC

clone size: many
J gene: TRBJ2-3
V gene: TRBV6-5
D gene: TRBD2
CDR3 protein: CASSYLKGTSGVTQYF
CDR3 DNA: TGTGCCAGCAGTTACTTAAAAGGGACTAGCGGGGTTACGCAGTATTTT

clone size: few
J gene: TRBJ1-5
V gene: TRBV6-1
D gene: TRBD1
CDR3 protein: CASSAGTGNQPQHF
CDR3 DNA: TGTGCCAGCAGTGCCGGGACAGGGAATCAGCCCCAGCATTTT

clone size: .
J gene: TRBJ2-2
V gene: TRBV24-1
D gene: .
CDR3 protein: CASRDLPPLTGELFF
CDR3 DNA: TGTGCCTCCCGTGATTTACCACCGCTCACCGGGGAGCTGTTTTTT

clone size: .
J gene: TRBJ1-1
V gene: TRBV6-1
D gene: .
CDR3 protein: CASRGGQTWGSGEAFF
CDR3 DNA: TGTGCCAGCAGGGGCGGACAGACGTGGGGAAGTGGGGAAGCTTTCTTT

clone size: .
J gene: TRBJ2-1
V gene: TRBV11-1
D gene: .
CDR3 protein: CASSFSGSYNEQFF
CDR3 DNA: TGTGCCAGCAGCTTTAGCGGTTCCTACAATGAGCAGTTCTTC

clone size: .
J gene: TRBJ2-2
V gene: TRBV27
D gene: .
CDR3 protein: CASSLTGSRAGELFF
CDR3 DNA: TGTGCCAGCAGTTTGACGGGCTCTCGGGCCGGGGAGCTGTTTTTT